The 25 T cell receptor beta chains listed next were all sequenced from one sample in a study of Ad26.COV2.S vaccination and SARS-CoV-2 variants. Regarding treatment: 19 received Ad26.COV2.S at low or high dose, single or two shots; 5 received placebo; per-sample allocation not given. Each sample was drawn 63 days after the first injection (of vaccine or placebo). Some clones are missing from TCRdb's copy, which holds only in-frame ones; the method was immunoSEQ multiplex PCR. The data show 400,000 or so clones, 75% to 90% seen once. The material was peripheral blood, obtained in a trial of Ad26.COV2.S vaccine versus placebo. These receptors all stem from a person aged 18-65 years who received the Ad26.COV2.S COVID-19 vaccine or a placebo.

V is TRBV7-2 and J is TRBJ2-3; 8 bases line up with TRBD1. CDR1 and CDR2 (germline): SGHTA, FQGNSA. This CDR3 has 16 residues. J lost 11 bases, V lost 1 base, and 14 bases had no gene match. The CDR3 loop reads CASSLVSEGGQVKQYF. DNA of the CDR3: TGTGCCAGCAGCTTAGTGTCAGAGGGGGGACAGGTTAAGCAGTATTTT. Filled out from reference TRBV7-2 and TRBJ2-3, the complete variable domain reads GAGVSQSPSNKVTEKGKDVELRCDPISGHTALYWYRQSLGQGLEFLIYFQGNSAPDKSGLPSDRFSAERTGGSVSTLTIQRTQQEDSAVYLCASSLVSEGGQVKQYFGPGTRLTVL.

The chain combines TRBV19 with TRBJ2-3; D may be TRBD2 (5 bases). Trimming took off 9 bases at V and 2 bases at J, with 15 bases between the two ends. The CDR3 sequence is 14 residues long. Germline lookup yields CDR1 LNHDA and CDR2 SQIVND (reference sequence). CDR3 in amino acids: CASRSTGITDTQYF. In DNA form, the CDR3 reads TGTGCCAGCCGGTCTACGGGAATCACAGATACGCAGTATTTT.

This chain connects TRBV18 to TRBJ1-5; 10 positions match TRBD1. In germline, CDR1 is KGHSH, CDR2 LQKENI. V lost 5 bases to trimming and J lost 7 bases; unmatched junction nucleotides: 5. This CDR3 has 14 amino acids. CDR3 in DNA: TGTGCCAGCTCAACAGGACAGGGGGGACAGCCCCAGCATTTT. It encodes CASSTGQGGQPQHF.

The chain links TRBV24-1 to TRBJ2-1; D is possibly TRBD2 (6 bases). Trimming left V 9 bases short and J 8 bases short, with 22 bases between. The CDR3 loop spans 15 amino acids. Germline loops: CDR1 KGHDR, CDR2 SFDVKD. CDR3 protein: CATRRGQLEGDEQFF. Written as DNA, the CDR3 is TGTGCCACCCGGAGGGGCCAACTCGAAGGGGATGAGCAGTTCTTC.

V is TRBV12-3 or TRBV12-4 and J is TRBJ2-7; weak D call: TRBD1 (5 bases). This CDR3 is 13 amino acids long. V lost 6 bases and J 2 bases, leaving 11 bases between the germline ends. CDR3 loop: CASSLGHPYEQYF. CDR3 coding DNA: TGTGCCAGCAGCCTTGGACACCCCTACGAGCAGTACTTC.

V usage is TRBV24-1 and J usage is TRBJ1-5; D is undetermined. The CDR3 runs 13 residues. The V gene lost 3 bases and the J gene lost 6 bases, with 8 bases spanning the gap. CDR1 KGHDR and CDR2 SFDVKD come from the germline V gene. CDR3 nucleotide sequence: TGTGCCACCAGTGATCCAAAAAGTCAGCCCCAGCATTTT. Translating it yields CATSDPKSQPQHF.

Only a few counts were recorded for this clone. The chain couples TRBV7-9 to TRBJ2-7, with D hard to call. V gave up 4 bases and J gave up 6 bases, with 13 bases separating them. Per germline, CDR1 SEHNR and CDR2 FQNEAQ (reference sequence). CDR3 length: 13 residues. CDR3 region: CASSWATTVEQYF. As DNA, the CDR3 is TGTGCCAGCAGCTGGGCGACAACCGTCGAGCAGTACTTC.

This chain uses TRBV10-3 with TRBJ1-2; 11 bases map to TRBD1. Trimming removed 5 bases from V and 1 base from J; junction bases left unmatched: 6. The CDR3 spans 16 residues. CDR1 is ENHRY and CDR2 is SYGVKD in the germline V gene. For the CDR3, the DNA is TGTGCCATCAGTTCGGGACAGGGGGTTAGTAACTATGGCTACACCTTC. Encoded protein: CAISSGQGVSNYGYTF.

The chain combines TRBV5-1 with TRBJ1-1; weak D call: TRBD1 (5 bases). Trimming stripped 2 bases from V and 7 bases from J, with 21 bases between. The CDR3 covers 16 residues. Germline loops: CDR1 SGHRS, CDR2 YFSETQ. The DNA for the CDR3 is TGCGCCAGCAGCTTAGTTGTCCAGAGGCTCGGGGGTGAAGCTTTCTTT. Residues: CASSLVVQRLGGEAFF. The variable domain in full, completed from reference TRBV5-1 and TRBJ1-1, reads KAGVTQTPRYLIKTRGQQVTLSCSPISGHRSVSWYQQTPGQGLQFLFEYFSETQRNKGNFPGRFSGRQFSNSRSEMNVSTLELGDSALYLCASSLVVQRLGGEAFFGQGTRLTVV.

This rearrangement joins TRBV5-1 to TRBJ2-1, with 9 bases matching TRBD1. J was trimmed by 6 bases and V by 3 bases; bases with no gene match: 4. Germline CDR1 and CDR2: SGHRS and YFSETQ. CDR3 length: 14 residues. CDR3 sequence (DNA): TGCGCCAGCAGCTACGGGACAGGGCTCAATGAGCAGTTCTTC. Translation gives CASSYGTGLNEQFF.

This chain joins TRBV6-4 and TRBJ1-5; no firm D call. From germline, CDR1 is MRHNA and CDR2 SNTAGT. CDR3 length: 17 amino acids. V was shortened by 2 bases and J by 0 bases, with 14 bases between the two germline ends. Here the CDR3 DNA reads TGTGCCAGCAGTGACCTGGGCGGTATGTATAGCAATCAGCCCCAGCATTTT. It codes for CASSDLGGMYSNQPQHF.

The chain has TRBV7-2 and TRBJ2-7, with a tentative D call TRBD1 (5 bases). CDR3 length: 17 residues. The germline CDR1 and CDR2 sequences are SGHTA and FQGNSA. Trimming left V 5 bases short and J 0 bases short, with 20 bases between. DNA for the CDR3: TGTGCCAGCAGCCCACGAGCCATGACAGCCCCCTCCTACGAGCAGTACTTC. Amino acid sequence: CASSPRAMTAPSYEQYF.

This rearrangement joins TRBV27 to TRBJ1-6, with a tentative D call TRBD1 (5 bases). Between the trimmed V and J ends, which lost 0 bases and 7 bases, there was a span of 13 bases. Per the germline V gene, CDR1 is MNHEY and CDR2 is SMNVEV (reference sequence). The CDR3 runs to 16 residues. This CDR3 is CASSLSYPGTNSPLHF. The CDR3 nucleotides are TGTGCCAGCAGTTTATCGTACCCAGGGACGAATTCACCCCTCCACTTT.

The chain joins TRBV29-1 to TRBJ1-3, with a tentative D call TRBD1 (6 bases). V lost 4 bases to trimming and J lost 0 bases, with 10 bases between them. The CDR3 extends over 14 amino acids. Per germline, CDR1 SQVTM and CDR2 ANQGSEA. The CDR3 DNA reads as TGCAGCGTTGTTCGGGACACCTCTGGAAACACCATATATTTT. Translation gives CSVVRDTSGNTIYF.

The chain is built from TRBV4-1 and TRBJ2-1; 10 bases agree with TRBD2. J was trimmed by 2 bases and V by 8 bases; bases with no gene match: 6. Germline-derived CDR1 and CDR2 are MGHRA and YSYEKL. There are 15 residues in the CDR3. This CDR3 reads CASHPLAGAYNEQFF. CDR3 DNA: TGCGCCAGCCATCCCCTAGCGGGGGCCTACAATGAGCAGTTCTTC.

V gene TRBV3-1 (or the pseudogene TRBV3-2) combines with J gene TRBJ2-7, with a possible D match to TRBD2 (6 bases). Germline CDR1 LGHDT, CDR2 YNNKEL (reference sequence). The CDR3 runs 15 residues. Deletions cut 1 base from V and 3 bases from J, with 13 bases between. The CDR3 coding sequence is TGTGCCAGCAGCCAAGCGGGGGACCTCATCTACGAGCAGTACTTC. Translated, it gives CASSQAGDLIYEQYF.

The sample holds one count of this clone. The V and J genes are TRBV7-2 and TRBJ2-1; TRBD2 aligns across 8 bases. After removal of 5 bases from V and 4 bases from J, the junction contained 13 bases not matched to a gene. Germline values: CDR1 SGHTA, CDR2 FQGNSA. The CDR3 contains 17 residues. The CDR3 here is CASSPPFWTSRYNEQFF. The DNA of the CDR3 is TGTGCCAGCAGCCCCCCCTTTTGGACTAGCCGTTACAATGAGCAGTTCTTC.

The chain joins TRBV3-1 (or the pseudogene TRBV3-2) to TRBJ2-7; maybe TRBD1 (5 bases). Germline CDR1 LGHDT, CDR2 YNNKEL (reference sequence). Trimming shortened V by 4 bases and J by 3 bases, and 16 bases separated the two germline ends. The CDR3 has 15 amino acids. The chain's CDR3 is CASSRDQGSGYEQYF. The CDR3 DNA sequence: TGTGCCAGCAGCCGAGATCAGGGATCCGGCTACGAGCAGTACTTC.

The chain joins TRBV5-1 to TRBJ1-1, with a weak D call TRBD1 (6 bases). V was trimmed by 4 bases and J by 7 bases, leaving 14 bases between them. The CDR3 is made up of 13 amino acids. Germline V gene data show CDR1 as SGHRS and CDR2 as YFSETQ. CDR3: CASSIGGDGEAFF. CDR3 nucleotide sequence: TGCGCCAGCAGCATAGGGGGGGACGGTGAAGCTTTCTTT.

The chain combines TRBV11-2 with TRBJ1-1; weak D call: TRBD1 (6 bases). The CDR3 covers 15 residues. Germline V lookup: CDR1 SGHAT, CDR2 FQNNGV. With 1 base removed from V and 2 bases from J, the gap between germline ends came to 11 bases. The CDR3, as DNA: TGTGCCAGCAGCTTAGGTACAGGGAAAAACACTGAAGCTTTCTTT. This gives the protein CASSLGTGKNTEAFF.

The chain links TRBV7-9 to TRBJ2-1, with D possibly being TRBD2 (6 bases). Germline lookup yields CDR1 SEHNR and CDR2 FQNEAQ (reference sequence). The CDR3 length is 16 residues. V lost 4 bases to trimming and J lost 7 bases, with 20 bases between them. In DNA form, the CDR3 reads TGTGCCAGCAGCTCTACGGGGGACCAGCGTGGGAATGAGCAGTTCTTC. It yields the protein CASSSTGDQRGNEQFF.

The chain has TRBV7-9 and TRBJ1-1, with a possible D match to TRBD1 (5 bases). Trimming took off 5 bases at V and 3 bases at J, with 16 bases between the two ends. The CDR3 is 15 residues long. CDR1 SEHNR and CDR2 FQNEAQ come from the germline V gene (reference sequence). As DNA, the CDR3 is TGTGCCAGCAGCGTACGGGGACTCAAACACACTGAAGCTTTCTTT. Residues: CASSVRGLKHTEAFF.

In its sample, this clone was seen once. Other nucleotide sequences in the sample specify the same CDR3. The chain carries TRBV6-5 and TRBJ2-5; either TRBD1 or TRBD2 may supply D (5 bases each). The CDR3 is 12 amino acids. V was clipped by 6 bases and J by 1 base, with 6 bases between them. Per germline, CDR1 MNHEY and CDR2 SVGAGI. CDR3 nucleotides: TGTGCCAGCAGGGGGACCCAAGAGACCCAGTACTTC. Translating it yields CASRGTQETQYF.

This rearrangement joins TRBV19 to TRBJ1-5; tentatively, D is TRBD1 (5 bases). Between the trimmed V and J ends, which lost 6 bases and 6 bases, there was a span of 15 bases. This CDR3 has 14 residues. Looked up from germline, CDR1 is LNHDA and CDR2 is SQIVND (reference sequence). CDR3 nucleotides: TGTGCCAGTAGCCTCATTTATGGGGCTCAGCCCCAGCATTTT. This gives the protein CASSLIYGAQPQHF.

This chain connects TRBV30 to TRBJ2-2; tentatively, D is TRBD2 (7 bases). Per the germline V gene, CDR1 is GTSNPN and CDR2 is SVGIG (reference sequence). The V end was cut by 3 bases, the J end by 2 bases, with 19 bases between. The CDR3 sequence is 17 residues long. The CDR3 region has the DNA TGTGCCTGGAGCCAACCGAGGGGGGGGATAAACACCGGGGAGCTGTTTTTT. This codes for CAWSQPRGGINTGELFF.